This T cell receptor (beta chain) was retrieved from a study of cytomegalovirus exposure and HLA in healthy donors (TCRdb year 2017). In terms of the full investigation: In an earlier analysis of several hundred of the donors, around 290 Gb of sequence data and just under 120 million unique TCR beta sequences from about 180 million T cells were reported. The number of donors typed differed by locus, with roughly 620-640 for A, B, C, DRB1 and DQB1, about 500 for DQA1, 606 for DPA1, and over 400 for DPB1. Because of strong linkage in the cohort, roughly five DR-DQ haplotypes were treated as single units for association and clustering. Among some 410 genotyped donors of the cohort, an average of around 240,000 unique TCR beta nucleotide sequences were sequenced per donor, around 20% of them non-productive. Alongside the repertoire data, information on donor age, sex, ethnicity and CMV serostatus was compiled. The later analysis used no new phenotypic data to find candidate immune exposures, relying instead on TCR beta sequences and their occurrence across donors. The aim of the study was to test whether cataloging public T cell receptors could identify signatures of past pathogen exposure. The study used immunosequencing to profile the T cell repertoires of under 700 subjects and linked those repertoires to cytomegalovirus serostatus. To study patterns of TCR occurrence, a later analysis re-analyzed previously published TCR beta repertoires from 600 to 750 donors and added high-resolution HLA genotyping. To predict cytomegalovirus infection status, the study brought together high-throughput TCR immunosequencing, statistical association of individual TCRs with disease status, and machine learning. Of the approximately 400 genotyped donors, approximately 83% fell in the genetic ancestry cluster associated with self-reported Caucasian donors. HLA typing included class I and class II loci at four-digit resolution. Around 330 gigabases of sequencing data and roughly 81 million unique TCR sequences made up an early release that covered 500 to 650 HLA-typed donors. An earlier analysis of some 500 of the donors applied high-throughput TCR beta sequencing to assess whether each TCR beta V gene segment acted as functional or pseudogenic. A later genetic analysis took genome-wide SNP genotypes for about 55% of the 666 donors and used that subset as a discovery cohort. In addition to the first cohort of about 650 subjects, a separate validation cohort of 130 or so different subjects was used. Every repertoire in the discovery cohort had been generated on one and the same sequencing platform.

Libraries came from the immunoSEQ multiplex PCR assay. A mixture of 60 forward primers for TCR Vbeta segments and 13 reverse primers for TCR Jbeta segments was used in the multiplex PCR. A multiplex PCR assay on genomic DNA amplified the CDR3 region of rearranged TCR beta genes. The Illumina HiSeq System was used to sequence the amplified TCR beta libraries as 87-base-pair reads. Per the source publication's procedure: Across the roughly 600 repertoires, a later analysis counted 78 million or so unique TCR beta chains, approximately 10 million of which were shared by at least two donors. A nearest-neighbor algorithm error-corrected the raw reads and collapsed the reads into unique sequences, merging closely related sequences to remove PCR and sequencing errors. CDR3 sequences were aligned to IMGT reference sequences to assign V, D and J gene segments. For a sequence to be retained, at least a six-nucleotide match to both a V gene segment and a J gene segment was required. A rearrangement was called productive if the CDR3 had no stop codons and remained in frame with V and J, and every other rearrangement was called non-productive. CDR3 was defined according to IMGT convention as the region running from the second conserved V-encoded cysteine to the conserved J-encoded phenylalanine. Sequences without an unambiguous match to a single V gene segment were excluded from the earlier analysis of approximately 600 of the donors. In an earlier analysis of about 590 of the donors, a V segment was called functional when productive rearrangements were above 56.7%, and segregating when the standard deviation between donors exceeded 5%. A statistical classification framework was developed to diagnose cytomegalovirus status using the catalog of TCR beta chain sequences. V and J gene assignment, in a later analysis, came from comparing TCR nucleotide sequences with IMGT/GENE-DB human TR gene sequences. Using the TCRdist pipeline, a later analysis assigned CDR3 sequences along with most-parsimonious VDJ recombination scenarios. In a later analysis, every TCR beta chain was defined by the combination of its CDR3 amino acid sequence and its V-gene family, and reads without a unique V-gene family were dropped. To address suspected cross-contamination and a sequencing artifact, a later analysis removed roughly 640 highly shared, low-generation-probability nucleotide sequences. In a later analysis, a clonal expansion index was calculated for each public chain from normalized within-repertoire ranks of inferred template counts. In a later analysis, generation probabilities were computed using a VDJ recombination model fitted to out-of-frame rearrangements, and the results were checked against IGoR. A later analysis scored TCR-TCR, TCR-HLA and TCR-CMV co-occurrence with hypergeometric tests, applying a repertoire-size bias correction to TCR pairs. A later analysis estimated false discovery rates by permuting HLA or CMV assignments 20 times. A later analysis grouped co-occurring TCRs with DBSCAN, adding TCRdist sequence similarity when clustering within HLA-allele-positive subsets. Repertoires with fewer than 30,000 or more than 120,000 public chains, plus five repertoires with anomalous nucleotide sharing, were excluded from co-occurrence clustering. Here the immuneACCESS table is served through TCRdb, limited to in-frame sequences with V and J called. Missing clones are a known gap in these copies; in checked studies unresolved V genes cover under half, and the rest lacks a known reason. The DNA was the basis for D and trimming; V, J and clone size are from that table. For this sample the table gives approximately 100,000 clones, of which over 65% were detected only once. The top ten clones comprise 1.8% of the sample.

Broader findings and caveats from the paper: The study listed over 150 TCR beta chains as associated with cytomegalovirus. Across donors, most TCR sequences were observed very rarely, whereas some public TCRs were present in many individuals. A further reported finding was that TCR beta sequences accurately predicted the HLA-A and HLA-B alleles for most subjects in the first cohort. Presence/absence analyses assumed roughly uniform sequencing depth across donors, an assumption that may not hold. Because HLA typing was unavailable for some donors at each locus, only the typed subset was used in association tests. Because counts were too low, seventeen rarely observed V segments, including chromosome 9 orphons, were left out of the earlier analysis of 500 to 750 of the donors. According to a later analysis, most CMV-associated TCR beta chains appeared to be HLA-restricted, and the HLA associations seemed to be driven largely by CMV exposure. A later analysis reported that several top co-occurrence clusters appeared linked to parvovirus B19, influenza, CMV and Epstein-Barr virus. A later analysis associated some 17,000 TCR beta sequences with specific HLA alleles at a false discovery rate of 0.05. Compared with equally common non-associated chains, HLA-associated TCR beta chains in a later analysis were more clonally expanded and had lower generation probabilities. In an earlier analysis of several hundred of the donors, most TCR beta V segments were observed in productive rearrangements about 90% or about 30% of the time, broadly matching IMGT annotations. The only immune exposure information available for the cohort was CMV serostatus. A cluster of highly shared sequence variants was judged likely to represent a technical artifact of the sequencing pipeline. In a later genetic analysis, fewer N-insertions in productive TCRs were reported among donors in an Asian-associated ancestry cluster than the roughly 700-donor mean. The classifier was reported to diagnose cytomegalovirus status with high specificity and sensitivity in both the original and validation cohorts. The cohort was sequenced for TCR beta chains only, and without alpha or paired-chain data the features that could be detected were limited. Some IMGT-functional V segments, including TRBV6-2 and TRBV6-3, could not be distinguished by the 87-base-pair reads and were therefore excluded. An association between a missense DCLRE1C variant and V-gene and J-gene trimming of TCR beta chains was found in a later genetic analysis and replicated in an independent cohort. In a later analysis, the rate of TCR association differed among HLA loci, with DRB1 alleles having the most associated TCRs and HLA-C alleles having the fewest. Three of the identified cytomegalovirus-associated TCR beta chains were confirmed in vitro to be specific for cytomegalovirus antigens. Correlated functional status among segregating V segments might reflect linkage disequilibrium, but an unknown experimental factor could not be ruled out. It was suggested by the authors that the approach could potentially be generalized to other disease states and immunological phenotypes. Strong co-occurrence of HLA alleles, especially DR and DQ, made assigning TCR associations to individual alleles difficult.

The CDR3 goes from the cysteine to the phenylalanine over 17 residues. Just the 51-base CDR3 DNA is kept, in frame starting at base 1. The germline V gene provides CDR1 MGHDK and CDR2 SYGVNS. Germline trimming: 4 bases from V, 1 base from J; junction bases outside gene matches: 7. Notes on this clone: The antigen it recognizes is unknown. No qualities accompany the bases; no much larger clone lies one base away.

In total, 666 healthy bone marrow donors made up the cohort. At the time of sampling, every cohort member was nominally healthy, though immune exposures that went unrecorded were likely present. The donor was CMV seronegative and belonged to the group of 352 seronegative cohort members. Each donor provided a peripheral blood sample, and peripheral blood mononuclear cells were used for TCR beta sequencing. The Qiagen DNeasy Blood Extraction Kit was used to extract genomic DNA from the blood cell samples. The clonotype was recovered from a male donor in good health and CMV-seronegative. The chain links TRBV25-1 with TRBJ2-2, with 9 bases matching TRBD2. Sequencing was carried out using PBMCs. The DNA sequence is given as TGTGCCAGCAGTGGAAATAGCGGGAGTTGGAACACCGGGGAGCTGTTTTTT. Its translation reads: CASSGNSGSWNTGELFF.